Each of the 29 T cell receptor beta chains below was sequenced from the same sample in a study of T cells after posttransplantation cyclophosphamide. Busulfan-fludarabine conditioning, marrow transplant, and cyclophosphamide on days +3 and +4 were administered. Assay: immunoSEQ multiplex PCR; the TCRdb copy retains only in-frame clones and omits some. The table lists about 7,700 clones, with no singletons. Here the sequenced sample was PBMCs, taken roughly three months after allogeneic stem cell transplant with posttransplant cyclophosphamide. These receptors originate from a female patient over 55 who received an allogeneic stem cell transplant from an unrelated donor, was CMV-positive, and had acute GVHD only. Some T cells could come from the graft donor.

This clone has at least ten counts. The chain employs TRBV6-5 and TRBJ1-1; D might be TRBD1 (5 bases). There are 15 residues in the CDR3. Per the germline V gene, CDR1 is MNHEY and CDR2 is SVGAGI. V was shortened by 1 base and J by 12 bases, with 21 bases between the two germline ends. The CDR3 sequence is CASSYWEVKGIRTFF. The CDR3 DNA reads as TGTGCCAGCAGTTACTGGGAAGTGAAGGGGATTCGAACTTTCTTT.

The V gene is TRBV30, the J gene TRBJ2-1; D might be TRBD1 (6 bases). Germline V gene sequence: CDR1 GTSNPN, CDR2 SVGIG (reference sequence). This CDR3 region has 14 residues. Trimming removed 0 bases at V and 6 bases at J, with 12 bases between. The CDR3 protein is CAWSVGGPSNEQFF. DNA for the CDR3: TGTGCCTGGAGTGTAGGGGGTCCCTCCAATGAGCAGTTCTTC.

This clone was counted a few times. The junction differs from germline at one of its ends, possibly a read error. The chain links TRBV30 to TRBJ2-7; 10 bases are a match to TRBD1. Looked up from germline, CDR1 is GTSNPN and CDR2 is SVGIG (reference sequence). The CDR3 spans 13 residues. The CDR3 region is CACRDRGAYQQYF. CDR3 nucleotides: TGTGCCTGCCGGGACAGGGGTGCCTACCAGCAGTACTTC.

This clone has ten or more counts. V gene TRBV4-2 combines with J gene TRBJ2-7, with 8 nucleotides matching TRBD1. The CDR3 runs 16 residues. With V trimmed by 4 bases and J by 1 base, 9 bases remained unmatched. The V gene's germline CDR1 is LGHNA and CDR2 YNFKEQ. In DNA, the CDR3 is TGTGCCAGCAGCCCCGTGAGGGACAGGACTTCCTACGAGCAGTACTTC. The encoded protein is CASSPVRDRTSYEQYF.

This clone has only a few counts. This rearrangement joins TRBV5-6 to TRBJ2-2; D is perhaps TRBD2 (6 bases). The CDR3 extends over 15 amino acids. Per the germline V gene, CDR1 is SGHDT and CDR2 is YYEEEE. The V end lost 4 bases, the J end lost 6 bases, and 16 bases lay between the germline ends. The CDR3 loop is CASSPMGGSAGELFF. The CDR3 DNA reads TGTGCCAGCAGCCCTATGGGGGGTTCAGCCGGGGAGCTGTTTTTT.

This clone occurred many times. The V and J genes are TRBV28 and TRBJ2-1; 7 bases map to TRBD2. The CDR3 contains 15 residues. Germline V CDR1 and CDR2: MDHEN, SYDVKM. V lost 3 bases to trimming and J lost 4 bases; unmatched junction nucleotides: 6. CDR3 protein: CASSLAGEGYNEQFF. CDR3 DNA sequence: TGTGCCAGCAGTTTGGCGGGGGAAGGGTACAATGAGCAGTTCTTC.

The chain joins TRBV6-1 to TRBJ2-3; possibly TRBD1 for D (6 bases). The CDR3 covers 16 residues. Germline V gives CDR1 MNHNS, CDR2 SASEGT. V was clipped by 2 bases and J by 7 bases, with 19 bases between them. The CDR3 sequence: CASSEWTSTGVNTQYF. CDR3 bases: TGTGCCAGCAGTGAATGGACGTCGACAGGCGTGAATACGCAGTATTTT.

This clone was seen at least ten times. This chain links TRBV9 with TRBJ2-7; D perhaps matches TRBD1 (5 bases). Germline V gene sequence: CDR1 SGDLS, CDR2 YYNGEE. V was pared by 0 bases and J by 5 bases, with 12 bases between. This CDR3 comprises 14 residues. CDR3 nucleotides: TGTGCCAGCAGCGTAGTTCCGACAGCTGACGAGCAGTACTTC. It is translated as CASSVVPTADEQYF.

This clone was detected many times. The V and J genes are TRBV5-1 and TRBJ1-5, with 7 bases fitting TRBD1. Germline CDR1 is SGHRS and CDR2 is YFSETQ. The junction had 2 bases not matched to a gene; V was cut back by 0 bases and J by 2 bases. The CDR3 loop spans 15 amino acids. The CDR3 sequence: CASSLGTGGNQPQHF. The CDR3 bases are TGCGCCAGCAGCTTGGGCACAGGGGGCAATCAGCCCCAGCATTTT.

This clone has ten or more counts. The rearrangement links TRBV7-9 to TRBJ1-5; TRBD1 is a possible D gene (6 bases). The germline V and J ends were trimmed by 1 base and 2 bases, with 6 bases remaining between them. This CDR3 contains 14 residues. Germline V lookup: CDR1 SEHNR, CDR2 FQNEAQ (reference sequence). DNA of the CDR3: TGTGCCAGCAGCTTAGAGGGGGGCAATCAGCCCCAGCATTTT. Its translation is CASSLEGGNQPQHF.

This clone was recorded at least ten times. V usage is TRBV18 and J usage is TRBJ1-1; possibly TRBD1 for D (5 bases). V dropped 2 bases and J dropped 1 base, with 11 bases sitting between them. The CDR3 length is 15 residues. Germline assignment: CDR1 KGHSH and CDR2 LQKENI. CDR3: CASSPDEGRNTEAFF. The CDR3 DNA follows: TGTGCCAGCTCACCAGACGAGGGGAGGAACACTGAAGCTTTCTTT.

This clone was picked up many times. CDR3 amino acids: CASSLGGRPDNEQFF. The CDR3 nucleotides read TGTGCCAGCAGCTTGGGCGGGAGGCCCGACAATGAGCAGTTCTTC. The V call is TRBV5-4, the J call TRBJ2-1; 8 nucleotides agree with TRBD2. CDR1 is SGHNT and CDR2 is YYREEE in the germline V gene (reference sequence). This CDR3 is built from 15 residues. J was trimmed by 5 bases and V by 0 bases; bases with no gene match: 4.

This clone was seen at least ten times. V is TRBV6-2 or TRBV6-3 and J is TRBJ1-4; the D gene is possibly TRBD1 (5 bases). The CDR3 length is 15 residues. V lost 0 bases, J lost 4 bases, and 9 bases lay in between. Germline lookup yields CDR1 MNHEY and CDR2 SVGEGT. The CDR3 sequence is CASSYSRGLNEKLFF. In nucleotides, the CDR3 is TGTGCCAGCAGTTACTCGAGGGGTCTTAATGAAAAACTGTTTTTT.

At least ten counts were recorded for this clone. This rearrangement joins TRBV2 to TRBJ2-1, with TRBD2 matching over 16 bases. This CDR3 is 15 amino acids long. Germline V lookup: CDR1 SNHLY, CDR2 FYNNEI. J gave up 6 bases and V 8 bases, and 4 bases lay outside the gene matches. This CDR3 is CASSGTSGRVNEQFF. The DNA of the CDR3 is TGTGCCAGCTCCGGGACTAGCGGGAGGGTCAATGAGCAGTTCTTC.

This clone was found many times. The V call is TRBV7-3, the J call TRBJ2-3; a possible D gene is TRBD1 (6 bases). Trimming took off 5 bases at V and 8 bases at J, with 20 bases between the two ends. Germline CDR1 SGHTA, CDR2 FQGTGA. The CDR3 loop spans 15 amino acids. The chain's CDR3 is CASSQGAGVMGTQYF. The CDR3 DNA follows: TGTGCCAGCAGCCAAGGGGCAGGGGTAATGGGTACGCAGTATTTT.

This clone was counted many times. The rearrangement joins TRBV12-3 or TRBV12-4 to TRBJ1-6; D is perhaps TRBD1 (6 bases). V was clipped by 4 bases and J by 7 bases, with 14 bases between them. The CDR3 totals 15 residues. The CDR3 nucleotides read TGTGCCAGCAGTTCTATGACAGGCGGCAATTCACCCCTCCACTTT. This gives the protein CASSSMTGGNSPLHF.

In its sample, this clone was seen many times. The chain recombines TRBV5-6 with TRBJ2-4, with 7 nucleotides matching TRBD1. Germline-derived CDR1 and CDR2 are SGHDT and YYEEEE. J was trimmed by 5 bases and V by 4 bases; bases with no gene match: 3. The CDR3 loop spans 13 amino acids. This CDR3 reads CASSATGENIQYF. The DNA of the CDR3 is TGTGCCAGCAGCGCAACAGGGGAAAACATTCAGTACTTC.

This clone was seen at least ten times. The rearrangement uses TRBV6-1 and TRBJ1-1; possibly TRBD1 for D (5 bases). The CDR3 is made up of 15 amino acids. V lost 6 bases and J 1 base, leaving 15 bases between the germline ends. Per the germline V gene, CDR1 is MNHNS and CDR2 is SASEGT. CDR3 coding DNA: TGTGCCAGCAGCCCATATGACCAGGGGAACACTGAAGCTTTCTTT. Its protein is CASSPYDQGNTEAFF.

This clone appeared many times. The genes are TRBV6-1 and TRBJ2-7, with 7 nucleotides matching TRBD1. The germline CDR1 and CDR2 sequences are MNHNS and SASEGT. This CDR3 is 14 amino acids long. The trim removed 8 bases at V and 5 bases at J, leaving 12 bases unmatched. The CDR3 protein is CASDVEIGGNEQYF. The CDR3, as DNA: TGTGCCAGCGACGTAGAGATAGGGGGCAACGAGCAGTACTTC.

This clone was observed at least ten times. V and J are TRBV6-2 or TRBV6-3 and TRBJ1-6; D not certain. Per the germline V gene, CDR1 is MNHEY and CDR2 is SVGEGT. The CDR3 extends over 17 amino acids. V was shortened by 2 bases and J by 0 bases, with 11 bases between the two germline ends. DNA for the CDR3: TGTGCCAGCAGTTACGGGCGTTGGAGCTCCTATAATTCACCCCTCCACTTT. This translates into CASSYGRWSSYNSPLHF.

This clone appeared many times. V is TRBV18 and J is TRBJ2-2; 9 positions match TRBD2. The CDR3 covers 18 residues. V was pared by 1 base and J by 3 bases, with 9 bases of the junction left unmatched. CDR1 is KGHSH and CDR2 is LQKENI in the germline V gene. The CDR3 DNA is TGTGCCAGCTCACCACGGGTTCCTAGCGGGACCGACACCGGGGAGCTGTTTTTT. Protein sequence: CASSPRVPSGTDTGELFF.

This sequence joins TRBV15 and TRBJ1-5, with 10 nucleotides matching TRBD1. V shed 6 bases and J 6 bases; nucleotides not matched to a gene: 2. This CDR3 region has 13 residues. Germline V gene lookup returns CDR1 LNHNV and CDR2 YYDKDF (reference sequence). The CDR3 loop is CATRTGGGQPQHF. For the CDR3, the DNA is TGTGCCACCAGGACAGGGGGCGGTCAGCCCCAGCATTTT.

This clone was counted ten times or more. V and J are TRBV12-3 or TRBV12-4 and TRBJ1-3, with D tentatively TRBD1 (6 bases). The CDR3 spans 17 residues. The germline V and J ends were trimmed by 3 bases and 0 bases, with 15 bases remaining between them. CDR3 DNA sequence: TGTGCCAGCAGTTTCATGACAGGCCGAATCTCTGGAAACACCATATATTTT. As protein: CASSFMTGRISGNTIYF.

This clone was seen at least ten times. The chain couples TRBV5-8 to TRBJ1-2; D uncertain. CDR1 and CDR2 (germline): SGHTS, YDEGEE. Trimming cost V 4 bases and J 0 bases, with 19 bases left between them. The CDR3 consists of 17 residues. The CDR3 reads CASSHYQAPNANYGYTF. Here the CDR3 DNA reads TGTGCCAGCAGCCACTACCAAGCCCCCAACGCTAACTATGGCTACACCTTC. Looking up the rest from reference TRBV5-8 and TRBJ1-2 gives the full variable domain: EAGVTQSPTHLIKTRGQQATLRCSPISGHTSVYWYQQALGLGLQFLLWYDEGEERNRGNFPPRFSGRQFPNYSSELNVNALELEDSALYLCASSHYQAPNANYGYTFGSGTRLTVV.

This clone was recorded many times. The V and J genes are TRBV27 and TRBJ2-7, with 8 bases lining up with TRBD2. V was clipped by 5 bases and J by 0 bases; unmatched bases: 9. The germline gives CDR1 MNHEY, CDR2 SMNVEV (reference sequence). This CDR3 is 16 amino acids long. CDR3 amino acids: CASSPAGGGNSYEQYF. The CDR3 DNA reads as TGTGCCAGCAGTCCCGCCGGGGGGGGGAACTCCTACGAGCAGTACTTC.

This clone was seen repeatedly, ten times or more. The chain is built from TRBV6-1 and TRBJ1-2; D unclear. Germline CDR1 and CDR2: MNHNS and SASEGT. V was shortened by 7 bases and J by 5 bases, with 17 bases between the two germline ends. This CDR3 is 14 amino acids long. The CDR3 loop is CASTGVHHGYGYTF. The DNA of the CDR3 is TGTGCCAGCACGGGTGTACATCATGGGTATGGCTACACCTTC.

This clone has at least ten counts. The chain employs TRBV10-1 and TRBJ2-7, with D hard to call. Trimming left V 3 bases short and J 4 bases short, with 10 bases between. CDR3 length equals 13 residues. The germline V gene encodes CDR1 WNHNN and CDR2 SYGVQD (reference sequence). The CDR3 protein is CASSEGQPYEQYF. The CDR3, as DNA: TGCGCCAGCAGTGAAGGGCAGCCGTACGAGCAGTACTTC.

This clone is labeled medium-sized. J is TRBJ1-1 and V is TRBV27; perhaps TRBD1 as D (5 bases). This CDR3 is 14 amino acids long. The germline CDR1 and CDR2 sequences are MNHEY and SMNVEV (reference sequence). Trimming removed 3 bases from V and 2 bases from J, with 10 bases in between. CDR3 loop: CASSLWGDNTEAFF. As DNA, the CDR3 is TGTGCCAGCAGTTTGTGGGGCGATAACACTGAAGCTTTCTTT.

This clone was detected ten times or more. V is TRBV19 and J is TRBJ2-7, with 9 bases fitting TRBD1. This CDR3 is 14 amino acids long. Germline assignment: CDR1 LNHDA and CDR2 SQIVND (reference sequence). The V and J ends lost 10 bases and 2 bases, in that order; junction bases with no gene match: 9. CDR3 sequence reads: CATAGTGNPYEQYF. In DNA, the CDR3 is TGTGCCACCGCCGGGACAGGGAACCCCTACGAGCAGTACTTC.